These T cell receptor beta chains were read from a single sample in a study of blood T cell repertoires in COVID-19. Only in-frame clones appear in the TCRdb table, and some are missing; sequencing was by immunoSEQ multiplex PCR. The table lists about 17,000 clones, roughly 93% of them singletons. Specimen: peripheral blood. These receptors were taken from a human donor in a cohort sampled during active COVID-19. Both conserved end residues are part of each CDR3. The D gene is left open where the match is weak. Some rows have no size entry. The others give once, few or many, or a class for an expanded clone.

j_call: TRBJ2-5; clone_size: NA; d_call: TRBD1; v_call: TRBV6-6; cdr3_aa: CASSFKTGGETQYF; cdr3_nt: TGTGCCAGCAGTTTTAAGACAGGGGGAGAGACCCAGTACTTC
j_call: TRBJ2-3; clone_size: NA; d_call: TRBD2; v_call: TRBV4-2; cdr3_aa: CASSDLAGNNGGTDTQYF; cdr3_nt: TGTGCCAGCAGCGACCTAGCGGGAAATAACGGTGGGACAGATACGCAGTATTTT
j_call: TRBJ2-7; clone_size: NA; d_call: TRBD2; v_call: TRBV11-2; cdr3_aa: CASSPQTYGLAGEYEQYF; cdr3_nt: TGTGCCAGCAGCCCTCAGACCTATGGACTAGCGGGAGAGTACGAGCAGTACTTC
j_call: TRBJ2-1; clone_size: NA; d_call: TRBD1; v_call: TRBV9; cdr3_aa: CASSSLPGGRGFYEQFF; cdr3_nt: TGTGCCAGCAGCTCCCTTCCAGGGGGCAGGGGATTTTATGAGCAGTTCTTC
j_call: TRBJ1-2; clone_size: NA; d_call: NA; v_call: TRBV6-5; cdr3_aa: CASSQRGGNYGYTF; cdr3_nt: TGTGCCAGCAGCCAAAGGGGAGGCAACTATGGCTACACCTTC
j_call: TRBJ1-2; clone_size: once; d_call: TRBD1; v_call: TRBV9; cdr3_aa: CASSTPGQLNYGYTF; cdr3_nt: TGTGCCAGCAGCACCCCGGGACAGCTTAACTATGGCTACACCTTC
j_call: TRBJ1-6; clone_size: NA; d_call: NA; v_call: TRBV5-1; cdr3_aa: CASSLSGASSPLHF; cdr3_nt: TGCGCCAGCAGCTTATCAGGGGCAAGTTCACCCCTCCACTTT
j_call: TRBJ2-7; clone_size: NA; d_call: TRBD2; v_call: TRBV29-1; cdr3_aa: CSVESAGGQYEQYF; cdr3_nt: TGCAGCGTTGAGTCGGCGGGGGGGCAATACGAGCAGTACTTC
j_call: TRBJ2-7; clone_size: NA; d_call: TRBD2; v_call: TRBV7-2; cdr3_aa: CASSPLAGVYEQYF; cdr3_nt: TGTGCCAGCAGTCCACTAGCGGGCGTATACGAGCAGTACTTC
j_call: TRBJ2-1; clone_size: NA; d_call: TRBD2; v_call: TRBV11-2; cdr3_aa: CASSLGVGGGGEQFF; cdr3_nt: TGTGCCAGCAGCTTAGGAGTCGGCGGGGGTGGTGAGCAGTTCTTC
j_call: TRBJ1-4; clone_size: NA; d_call: TRBD1; v_call: TRBV27; cdr3_aa: CASSLLGQGEKLFF; cdr3_nt: TGTGCCAGCAGTTTATTAGGACAGGGGGAAAAACTGTTTTTT
j_call: TRBJ1-5; clone_size: NA; d_call: NA; v_call: TRBV10-3; cdr3_aa: CAISEGGSNQPQHF; cdr3_nt: TGTGCCATCAGTGAAGGGGGTAGCAATCAGCCCCAGCATTTT
j_call: TRBJ2-7; clone_size: NA; d_call: NA; v_call: TRBV7-9; cdr3_aa: CASSPGSSGEQYF; cdr3_nt: TGTGCCAGCAGCCCCGGGTCCTCGGGGGAGCAGTACTTC
j_call: TRBJ1-2; clone_size: NA; d_call: NA; v_call: TRBV30; cdr3_aa: CAWSHGGGDGYTF; cdr3_nt: TGTGCCTGGAGCCATGGGGGGGGCGATGGCTACACCTTC
j_call: TRBJ1-5; clone_size: few; d_call: NA; v_call: TRBV24-1; cdr3_aa: CATSVGGPQQGPQHF; cdr3_nt: TGTGCCACCAGTGTAGGAGGGCCCCAGCAGGGGCCCCAGCATTTT
j_call: TRBJ2-7; clone_size: NA; d_call: TRBD1; v_call: TRBV5-4; cdr3_aa: CASSLGQGNEQYF; cdr3_nt: TGTGCCAGCAGCTTGGGACAGGGCAACGAGCAGTACTTC
j_call: TRBJ1-4; clone_size: NA; d_call: TRBD1; v_call: TRBV30; cdr3_aa: CAWSGQGRKLFF; cdr3_nt: TGTGCCTGGAGTGGACAGGGGAGAAAACTGTTTTTT
j_call: TRBJ2-1; clone_size: NA; d_call: TRBD2; v_call: TRBV4-3; cdr3_aa: CASSQGPSGYNEQFF; cdr3_nt: TGCGCCAGCAGCCAAGGTCCTAGCGGCTACAATGAGCAGTTCTTC
j_call: TRBJ2-5; clone_size: NA; d_call: TRBD1; v_call: TRBV27; cdr3_aa: CASSLRPDRVGTQYF; cdr3_nt: TGTGCCAGCAGTTTAAGGCCGGACAGGGTCGGGACCCAGTACTTC
j_call: TRBJ2-5; clone_size: NA; d_call: NA; v_call: TRBV18; cdr3_aa: CASGERVQETQYF; cdr3_nt: TGTGCCAGCGGAGAGAGGGTTCAAGAGACCCAGTACTTC
j_call: TRBJ2-3; clone_size: NA; d_call: NA; v_call: TRBV4-1; cdr3_aa: CASSQTGTRTDTQYF; cdr3_nt: TGCGCCAGCAGCCAAACAGGGACACGCACAGATACGCAGTATTTT
j_call: TRBJ1-1; clone_size: NA; d_call: NA; v_call: TRBV11-2; cdr3_aa: CASSPSSAAGFEAFF; cdr3_nt: TGTGCCAGCAGCCCCTCTTCGGCCGCGGGCTTTGAAGCTTTCTTT
j_call: TRBJ2-3; clone_size: NA; d_call: TRBD1; v_call: TRBV30; cdr3_aa: CAWDNNRGADTQYF; cdr3_nt: TGTGCCTGGGATAACAACAGGGGAGCAGATACGCAGTATTTT
j_call: TRBJ1-5; clone_size: NA; d_call: NA; v_call: TRBV30; cdr3_aa: CAWTQGLSQPQHF; cdr3_nt: TGTGCCTGGACCCAGGGGTTGAGTCAGCCCCAGCATTTT
j_call: TRBJ1-1; clone_size: NA; d_call: NA; v_call: TRBV4-3; cdr3_aa: CASNRQVGGTEAFF; cdr3_nt: TGCGCCAGCAATCGACAGGTAGGGGGTACTGAAGCTTTCTTT
j_call: TRBJ2-7; clone_size: NA; d_call: TRBD1; v_call: TRBV5-1; cdr3_aa: CASSWATGGGYEQYF; cdr3_nt: TGCGCCAGCAGCTGGGCGACAGGGGGTGGTTACGAGCAGTACTTC
j_call: TRBJ2-7; clone_size: NA; d_call: TRBD1; v_call: TRBV6-5; cdr3_aa: CASSWGQTYEQYF; cdr3_nt: TGTGCCAGCAGTTGGGGACAGACCTACGAGCAGTACTTC
j_call: TRBJ1-6; clone_size: NA; d_call: NA; v_call: TRBV12-3/TRBV12-4; cdr3_aa: CASSSGNPLPLHF; cdr3_nt: TGTGCCAGCAGTTCGGGGAATCCGTTACCCCTCCACTTT
j_call: TRBJ1-6; clone_size: NA; d_call: TRBD1; v_call: TRBV6-5; cdr3_aa: CASRGDRPDSPLHF; cdr3_nt: TGTGCCAGCAGGGGGGACAGGCCCGATTCACCCCTCCACTTT
j_call: TRBJ1-2; clone_size: NA; d_call: TRBD1; v_call: TRBV7-3; cdr3_aa: CASSDHRGDYTF; cdr3_nt: TGTGCCAGCAGCGACCACAGGGGGGACTACACCTTC
j_call: TRBJ2-2; clone_size: NA; d_call: NA; v_call: TRBV9; cdr3_aa: CASSVGRNTGELFF; cdr3_nt: TGTGCCAGCAGCGTAGGGAGAAACACCGGGGAGCTGTTTTTT
j_call: TRBJ2-7; clone_size: few; d_call: TRBD2; v_call: TRBV28; cdr3_aa: CASSTNIGTSGRAVDEQYF; cdr3_nt: TGTGCCAGCAGTACAAATATAGGGACTAGCGGGAGGGCCGTCGACGAGCAGTACTTC
j_call: TRBJ2-7; clone_size: NA; d_call: NA; v_call: TRBV10-1; cdr3_aa: CASSEGLNLMQYF; cdr3_nt: TGCGCCAGCAGTGAGGGGCTAAACCTAATGCAGTACTTC